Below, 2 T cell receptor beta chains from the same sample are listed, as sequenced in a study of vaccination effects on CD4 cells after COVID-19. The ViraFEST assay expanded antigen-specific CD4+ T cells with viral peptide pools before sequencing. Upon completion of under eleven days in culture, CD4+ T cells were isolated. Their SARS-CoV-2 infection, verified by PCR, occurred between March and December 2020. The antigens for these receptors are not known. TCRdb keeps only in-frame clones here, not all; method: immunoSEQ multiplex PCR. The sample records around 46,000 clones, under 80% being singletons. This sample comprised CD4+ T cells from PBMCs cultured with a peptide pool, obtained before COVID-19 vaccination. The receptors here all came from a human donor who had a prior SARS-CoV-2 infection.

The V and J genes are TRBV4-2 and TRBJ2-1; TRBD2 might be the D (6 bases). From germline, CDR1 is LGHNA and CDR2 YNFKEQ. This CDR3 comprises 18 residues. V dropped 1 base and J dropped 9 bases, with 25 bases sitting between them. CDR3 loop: CASSQVADLDLVGSEQFF. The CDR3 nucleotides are TGTGCCAGCAGCCAAGTAGCGGACCTTGATCTTGTAGGGAGTGAGCAGTTCTTC.

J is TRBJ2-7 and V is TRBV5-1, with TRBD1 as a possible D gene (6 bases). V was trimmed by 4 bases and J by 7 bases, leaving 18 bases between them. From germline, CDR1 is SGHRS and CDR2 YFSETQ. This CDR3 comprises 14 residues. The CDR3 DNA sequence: TGCGCCAGCAGCCTGGATGTGGGGGCAGAGGAGCAGTACTTC. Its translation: CASSLDVGAEEQYF.